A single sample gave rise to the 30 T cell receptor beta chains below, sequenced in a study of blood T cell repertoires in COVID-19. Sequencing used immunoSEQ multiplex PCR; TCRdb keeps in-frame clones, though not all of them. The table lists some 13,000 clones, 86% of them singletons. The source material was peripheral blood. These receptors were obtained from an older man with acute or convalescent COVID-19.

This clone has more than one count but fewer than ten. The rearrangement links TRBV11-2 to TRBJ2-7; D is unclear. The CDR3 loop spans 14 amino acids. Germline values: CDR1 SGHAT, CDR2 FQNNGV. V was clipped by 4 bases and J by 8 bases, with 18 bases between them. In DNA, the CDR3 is TGTGCCAGCAGCTCTCACGGGTCCTCTATCCAGCAGTACTTC. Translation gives CASSSHGSSIQQYF.

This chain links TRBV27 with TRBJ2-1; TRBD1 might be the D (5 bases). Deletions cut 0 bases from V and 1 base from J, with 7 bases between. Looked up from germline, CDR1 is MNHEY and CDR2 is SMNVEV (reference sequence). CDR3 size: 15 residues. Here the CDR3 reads CASSLSPGSYNEQFF. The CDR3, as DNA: TGTGCCAGCAGTTTATCTCCAGGGTCCTACAATGAGCAGTTCTTC.

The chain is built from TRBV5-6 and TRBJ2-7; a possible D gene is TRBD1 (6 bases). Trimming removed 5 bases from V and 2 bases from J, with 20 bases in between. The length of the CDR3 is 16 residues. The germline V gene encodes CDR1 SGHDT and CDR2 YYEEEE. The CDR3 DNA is TGTGCCAGCAGTACTTTAAGCCGGGACACGGCCTACGAGCAGTACTTC. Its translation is CASSTLSRDTAYEQYF.

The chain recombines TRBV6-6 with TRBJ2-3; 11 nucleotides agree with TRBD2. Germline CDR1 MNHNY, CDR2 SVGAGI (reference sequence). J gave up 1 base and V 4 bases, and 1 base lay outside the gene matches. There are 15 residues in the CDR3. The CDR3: CASSLLAGGTDTQYF. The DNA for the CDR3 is TGTGCCAGCAGTTTACTAGCGGGGGGCACAGATACGCAGTATTTT.

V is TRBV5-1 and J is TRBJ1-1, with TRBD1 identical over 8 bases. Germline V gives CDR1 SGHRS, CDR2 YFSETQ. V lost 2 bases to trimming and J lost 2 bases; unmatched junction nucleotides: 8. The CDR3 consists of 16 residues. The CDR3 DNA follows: TGCGCCAGCAGCTTCGAAATCGGACAGGGAAACACTGAAGCTTTCTTT. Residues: CASSFEIGQGNTEAFF.

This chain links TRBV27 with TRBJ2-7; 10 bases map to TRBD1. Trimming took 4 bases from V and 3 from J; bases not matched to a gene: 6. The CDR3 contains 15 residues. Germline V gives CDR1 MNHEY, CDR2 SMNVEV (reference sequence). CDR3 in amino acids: CASSSHGTGDYEQYF. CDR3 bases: TGTGCCAGCAGTTCCCACGGGACAGGGGACTACGAGCAGTACTTC.

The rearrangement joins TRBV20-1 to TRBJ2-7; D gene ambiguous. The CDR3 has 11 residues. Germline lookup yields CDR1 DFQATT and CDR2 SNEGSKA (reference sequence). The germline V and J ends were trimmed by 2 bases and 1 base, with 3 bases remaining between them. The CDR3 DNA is TGCAGTGCTAGATCGTCCTACGAGCAGTACTTC. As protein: CSARSSYEQYF.

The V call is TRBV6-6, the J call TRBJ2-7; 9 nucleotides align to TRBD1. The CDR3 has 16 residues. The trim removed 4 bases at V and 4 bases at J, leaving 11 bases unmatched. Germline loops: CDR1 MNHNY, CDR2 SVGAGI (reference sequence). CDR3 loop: CASSSATGTGRYEQYF. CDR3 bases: TGTGCCAGCAGTTCGGCAACCGGGACAGGGAGATACGAGCAGTACTTC.

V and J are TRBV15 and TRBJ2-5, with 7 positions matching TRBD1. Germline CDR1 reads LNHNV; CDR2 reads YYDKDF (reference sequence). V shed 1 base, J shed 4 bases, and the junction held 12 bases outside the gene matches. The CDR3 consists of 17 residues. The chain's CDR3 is CATSRGAHRGHGETQYF. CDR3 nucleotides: TGTGCCACCAGCAGAGGGGCGCACAGGGGTCATGGAGAGACCCAGTACTTC.

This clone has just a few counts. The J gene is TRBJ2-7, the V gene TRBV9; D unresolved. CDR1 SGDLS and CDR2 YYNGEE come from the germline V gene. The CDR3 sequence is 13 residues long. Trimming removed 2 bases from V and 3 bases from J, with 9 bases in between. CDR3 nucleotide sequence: TGTGCCAGCAGCGTTGCGAACCACTACGAGCAGTACTTC. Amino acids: CASSVANHYEQYF.

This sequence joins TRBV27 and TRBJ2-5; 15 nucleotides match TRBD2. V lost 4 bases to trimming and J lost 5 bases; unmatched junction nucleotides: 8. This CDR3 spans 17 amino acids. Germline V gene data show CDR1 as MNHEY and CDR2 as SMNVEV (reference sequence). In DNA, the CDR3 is TGTGCCAGCAGTTCCCCCGGACTAGCGGGAGGGAGGGAGACCCAGTACTTC. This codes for CASSSPGLAGGRETQYF.

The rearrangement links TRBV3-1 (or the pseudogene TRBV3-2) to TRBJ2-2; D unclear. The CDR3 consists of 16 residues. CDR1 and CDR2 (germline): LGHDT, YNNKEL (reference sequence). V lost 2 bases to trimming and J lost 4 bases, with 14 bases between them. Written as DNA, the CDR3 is TGTGCCAGCAGCCAACGGCAGGTTTCGCCCACCGGGGAGCTGTTTTTT. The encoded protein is CASSQRQVSPTGELFF.

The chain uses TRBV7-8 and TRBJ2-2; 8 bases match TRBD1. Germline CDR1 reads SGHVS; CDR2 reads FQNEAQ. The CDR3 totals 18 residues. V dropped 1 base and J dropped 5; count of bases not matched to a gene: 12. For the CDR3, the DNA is TGTGCCAGCAGCTTAGAGACAGGGGCGTTCAGGGTAACCGGGGAGCTGTTTTTT. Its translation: CASSLETGAFRVTGELFF.

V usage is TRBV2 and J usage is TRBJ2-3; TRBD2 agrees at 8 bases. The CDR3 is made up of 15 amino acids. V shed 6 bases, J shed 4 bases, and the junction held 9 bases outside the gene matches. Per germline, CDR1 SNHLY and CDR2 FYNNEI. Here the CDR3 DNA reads TGTGCCAGCAGGAAAACGGGGGGGAGCGCAGATACGCAGTATTTT. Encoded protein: CASRKTGGSADTQYF.

The CDR3, as DNA: TGTGCCAGCTCACCCCCGGGACTAGCGGGGGGGCAAGAGACCCAGTACTTC. As protein: CASSPPGLAGGQETQYF. The gene calls are TRBV18 and TRBJ2-5; TRBD2 agrees at 16 bases. CDR1 is KGHSH, CDR2 LQKENI, per germline. The CDR3 is made up of 17 amino acids. Trimming at V came to 3 bases and at J to 2 bases, leaving 3 bases not matched to a gene.

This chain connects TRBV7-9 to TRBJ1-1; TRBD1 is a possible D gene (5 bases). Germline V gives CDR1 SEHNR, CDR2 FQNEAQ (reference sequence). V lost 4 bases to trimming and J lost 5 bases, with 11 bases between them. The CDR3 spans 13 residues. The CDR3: CASSSQPGTEAFF. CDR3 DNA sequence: TGTGCCAGCAGCTCCCAACCAGGGACTGAAGCTTTCTTT.

CDR3 sequence reads: CASSPRGGTYNEQFF. CDR3 nucleotide sequence: TGTGCCAGCAGCCCTCGGGGTGGCACCTACAATGAGCAGTTCTTC. The chain carries TRBV7-6 and TRBJ2-1, with TRBD2 as a possible D gene (5 bases). Germline V gene sequence: CDR1 SGHVS, CDR2 FNYEAQ. Trimming cost V 5 bases and J 2 bases, with 13 bases left between them. CDR3 size: 15 residues. The full variable domain, its missing parts supplied by reference TRBV7-6 and TRBJ2-1, is GAGVSQSPRYKVTKRGQDVALRCDPISGHVSLYWYRQALGQGPEFLTYFNYEAQQDKSGLPNDRFSAERPEGSISTLTIQRTEQRDSAMYRCASSPRGGTYNEQFFGPGTRLTVL.

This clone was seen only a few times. The CDR3 spells CASSLVGRSNEQFF. The CDR3 DNA sequence: TGTGCCAGCAGCTTGGTGGGGAGAAGCAATGAGCAGTTCTTC. The chain recombines TRBV5-5 with TRBJ2-1; perhaps TRBD2 as D (5 bases). This CDR3 is 14 amino acids long. CDR1 SGHKS and CDR2 YYEKEE come from the germline V gene (reference sequence). The germline V and J ends were trimmed by 0 bases and 6 bases, with 10 bases remaining between them.

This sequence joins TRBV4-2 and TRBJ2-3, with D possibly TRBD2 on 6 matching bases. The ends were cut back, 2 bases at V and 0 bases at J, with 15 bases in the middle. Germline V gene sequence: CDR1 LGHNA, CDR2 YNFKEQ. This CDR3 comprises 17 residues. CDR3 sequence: CASSQTWLGRSTDTQYF. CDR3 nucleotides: TGTGCCAGCAGCCAAACCTGGCTGGGGAGGAGCACAGATACGCAGTATTTT.

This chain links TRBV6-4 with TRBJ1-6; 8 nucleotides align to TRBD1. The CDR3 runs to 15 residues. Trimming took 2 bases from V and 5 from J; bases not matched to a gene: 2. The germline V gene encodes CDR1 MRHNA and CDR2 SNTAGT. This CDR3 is CASSDGQGNNSPLHF. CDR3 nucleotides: TGTGCCAGCAGTGACGGACAGGGAAATAATTCACCCCTCCACTTT.

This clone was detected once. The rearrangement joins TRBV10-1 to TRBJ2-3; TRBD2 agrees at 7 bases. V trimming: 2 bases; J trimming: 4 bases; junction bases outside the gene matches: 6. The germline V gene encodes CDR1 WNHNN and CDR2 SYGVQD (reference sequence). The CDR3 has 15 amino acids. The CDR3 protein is CASSEAAGRADTQYF. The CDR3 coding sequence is TGCGCCAGCAGTGAGGCAGCGGGGAGGGCAGATACGCAGTATTTT.

This CDR3 reads CASSQEGWGQGAYTF. The CDR3 DNA follows: TGTGCCAGCAGCCAAGAAGGTTGGGGACAGGGGGCCTACACCTTC. The V call is TRBV3-1 (or the pseudogene TRBV3-2), the J call TRBJ1-2; TRBD1 matches 12 bases. The length of the CDR3 is 15 residues. Germline V CDR1 and CDR2: LGHDT, YNNKEL (reference sequence). J gave up 10 bases and V 0 bases, and 6 bases lay outside the gene matches.

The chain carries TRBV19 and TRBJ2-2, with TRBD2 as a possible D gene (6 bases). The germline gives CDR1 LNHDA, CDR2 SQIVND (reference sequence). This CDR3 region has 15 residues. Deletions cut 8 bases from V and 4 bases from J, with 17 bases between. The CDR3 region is CASRKPGLATGELFF. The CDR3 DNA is TGTGCCAGTCGAAAACCGGGACTGGCCACCGGGGAGCTGTTTTTT.

CDR3: CSASLGQEANEQFF. For the CDR3, the DNA is TGCAGTGCTAGTCTAGGACAGGAAGCGAATGAGCAGTTCTTC. V gene TRBV20-1 combines with J gene TRBJ2-1, with 7 positions matching TRBD1. Per germline, CDR1 DFQATT and CDR2 SNEGSKA (reference sequence). J gave up 7 bases and V 3 bases, and 9 bases lay outside the gene matches. The length of the CDR3 is 14 residues.

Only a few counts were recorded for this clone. In DNA form, the CDR3 reads TGTGCCAGCAGCTTAGTAGGGGTCTCACCCCTCCACTTT. Translated: CASSLVGVSPLHF. The chain carries TRBV11-2 and TRBJ1-6, with a weak D call TRBD1 (5 bases). The CDR3 contains 13 residues. Deletions cut 1 base from V and 10 bases from J, with 8 bases between. Looked up from germline, CDR1 is SGHAT and CDR2 is FQNNGV.

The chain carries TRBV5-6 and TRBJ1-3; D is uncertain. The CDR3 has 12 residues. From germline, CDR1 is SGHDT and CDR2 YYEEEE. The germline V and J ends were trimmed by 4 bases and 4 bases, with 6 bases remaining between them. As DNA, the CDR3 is TGTGCCAGCAGCGTACAAGGAAACACCATATATTTT. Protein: CASSVQGNTIYF. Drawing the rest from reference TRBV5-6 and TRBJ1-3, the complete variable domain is DAGVTQSPTHLIKTRGQQVTLRCSPKSGHDTVSWYQQALGQGPQFIFQYYEEEERQRGNFPDRFSGHQFPNYSSELNVNALLLGDSALYLCASSVQGNTIYFGEGSWLTVV.

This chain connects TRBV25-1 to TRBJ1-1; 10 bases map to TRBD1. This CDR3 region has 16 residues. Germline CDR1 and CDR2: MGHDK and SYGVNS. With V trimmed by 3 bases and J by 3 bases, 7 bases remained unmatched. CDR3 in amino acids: CASSDEAGTGDTEAFF. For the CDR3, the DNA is TGTGCCAGCAGTGATGAAGCCGGGACAGGGGACACTGAAGCTTTCTTT.

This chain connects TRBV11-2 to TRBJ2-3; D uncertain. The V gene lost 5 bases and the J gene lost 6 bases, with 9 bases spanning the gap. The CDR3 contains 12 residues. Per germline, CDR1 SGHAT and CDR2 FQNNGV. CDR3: CASSISRDTQYF. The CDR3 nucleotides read TGTGCCAGCAGCATATCGAGGGATACGCAGTATTTT.

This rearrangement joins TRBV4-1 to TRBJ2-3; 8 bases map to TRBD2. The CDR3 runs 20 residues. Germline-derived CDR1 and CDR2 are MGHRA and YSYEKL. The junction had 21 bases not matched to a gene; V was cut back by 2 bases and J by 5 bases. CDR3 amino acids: CASSQLLFQQRGGWGDTQYF. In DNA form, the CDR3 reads TGCGCCAGCAGCCAACTCCTTTTCCAACAACGGGGGGGATGGGGAGATACGCAGTATTTT.

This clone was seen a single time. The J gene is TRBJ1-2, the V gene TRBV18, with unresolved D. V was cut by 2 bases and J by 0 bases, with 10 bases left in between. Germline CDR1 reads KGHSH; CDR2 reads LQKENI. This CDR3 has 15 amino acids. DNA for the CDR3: TGTGCCAGCTCACCAAGGGAGAACGCTAACTATGGCTACACCTTC. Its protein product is CASSPRENANYGYTF.